The clone carrying this T cell receptor (beta chain) came up a few times. Its antigen remains unidentified. The record originates from a study of T cells after yellow fever vaccination. Study observations and caveats: It was the secondary response that reached its peak faster, day 5 versus 15, but it was weaker. Booster sampling recovered most clones from primary vaccination (approximately 97% CD4, just over 85% CD8).

TCRdb ran MiXCR on the 5' RACE reads and lists one entry per CDR3 protein. The sample consists of around 260,000 distinct CDR3 sequences, around 5.3% of them appearing once. The sequence derives from a man aged 18-30 years who received the YFV17D yellow fever vaccine. The material sequenced was CD4+ T cells sorted from PBMCs, taken on the day of the yellow fever booster vaccination.

CDR3 coding DNA: TGTGCCAGCAGCCAGCGGGGGATAGGGTACAATGAGCAGTTCTTC. Translation: CASSQRGIGYNEQFF. The chain employs TRBV14 and TRBJ2-1; TRBD2 aligns across 7 bases. Germline V gene data show CDR1 as SGHDN and CDR2 as FVKESK. Trimming cost V 3 bases and J 4 bases; bases outside gene matches: 6. This CDR3 is built from 15 residues.